This T cell receptor beta chain was recovered during a study of human T cells and chemical hapten exposure. Study at large: The study traced per-sample TCR yield variation mainly to small differences in pooled library volumes. Study findings and constraints: TCRs above 1 in 1000 frequency stayed constant with DPC sensitization.

The library gave individual cDNA molecules unique molecular identifiers. Per the original methods: Samples ranged from roughly 20,000 to 750,000 TCRs, with a median of roughly 96,000. TCRdb re-called the reads through MiXCR, storing one row per CDR3 protein. The authors' filters were not applied to this entry. The table records about 120,000 distinct CDR3 sequences, 8% to 9.5% of them present only once. Total RNA extraction was carried out from unfractionated whole blood. The CDR3 covers 15 residues. Germline loops: CDR1 LGHDT, CDR2 YNNKEL (reference sequence). As concerns this clonotype: Its antigen is unidentified. Since a much larger clone is just one base distant, this may be a read error.

Sequencing was done on a sample of whole blood. This clonotype was sampled from a human donor in good health. Some clones in this sample may be carry-over from other donors' samples. This chain uses TRBV3-1 with TRBJ1-2, with TRBD1 matching over 10 bases. The CDR3, as DNA: TGTGCCAGCAGCCACCTCGACAGGGGGCAAGGTGGCTACATCTTC. Protein product: CASSHLDRGQGGYIF.